This T cell receptor beta chain was found in a study of blood T cell repertoires in COVID-19. About the research overall: COVID-19 samples, acute and convalescent, were from the United States, Italy and Spain.

V shed 4 bases and J shed 4 bases, with 4 bases lying between them. The CDR3 runs 11 residues. Individuals aged about 18 to 89 years were recruited from 20 to 25 US areas. Assignment of participants to cohorts was predicated upon participant-reported clinical history. Measured with immunoSEQ multiplex PCR; TCRdb has only the in-frame clones, and not every one. The repertoire has about 210,000 clones, around 81% of them found once; the top ten carry about 8.9%. This sequence was found in a woman in her forties or fifties with acute COVID-19. What was sequenced was PBMCs or T cells enriched from blood (not recorded which). J is TRBJ1-2 and V is TRBV12-3 or TRBV12-4; no definite D call. The DNA of the CDR3 is TGTGCCAGCAGTTCTACCTATGGCTACACCTTC. Amino acid sequence: CASSSTYGYTF.